This T cell receptor beta chain stems from a study of shared clonotypes between healthy human individuals. Sequencing was performed with immunoSEQ multiplex PCR; in TCRdb, only in-frame clones are kept and a portion is missing. Of fewer than 650,000 clones listed, around 77% are singletons. Findings and limits, study-wide: Among donors, the sharing of clonotypes was expected to be influenced by sequencing depth. Sample collection involved blood only; tissue repertoires are likely different.

CDR3 length equals 15 residues. Germline V CDR1 and CDR2: LNHDA, SQIVND (reference sequence). V lost 8 bases to trimming and J lost 4 bases, with 18 bases between them. Remarks on this clone: Its specificity is not known.

Material for sequencing was PBMCs. V and J are TRBV19 and TRBJ2-1, with a possible D match to TRBD2 (6 bases). The receptor's source is a woman aged 40 to 50 in good health. Some clones in this sample may be carry-over from other donors' samples. CDR3: CASGTTRTGYNEQFF. CDR3 DNA: TGTGCCAGTGGAACGACTAGGACCGGGTACAATGAGCAGTTCTTC.